This T cell receptor beta chain is drawn from a study of Ad26.COV2.S vaccination and SARS-CoV-2 variants. The sample's treatment: about 20 received Ad26.COV2.S at low or high dose, single or two shots; five or six received placebo; per-sample allocation not given. After the first vaccine or placebo injection, samples were drawn on day 63. In Boston, an adult donor aged 18-55 years took part. Assay: immunoSEQ multiplex PCR; the TCRdb copy retains only in-frame clones and omits some. The sample holds about 680,000 clones, around 90% seen once. V dropped 1 base and J dropped 2 bases, with 9 bases sitting between them. Germline-derived CDR1 and CDR2 are SGHTA and FQGNSA. The CDR3 runs to 14 residues.

The chain is built from TRBV7-2 and TRBJ2-7; D unresolved. Sequences were derived from peripheral blood, sampled in a trial of Ad26.COV2.S vaccine versus placebo. This receptor was identified in a person aged 18-65 years who received the Ad26.COV2.S COVID-19 vaccine or a placebo. In DNA form, the CDR3 reads TGTGCCAGCAGCTTAGGAGCGCCTCCCTACGAGCAGTACTTC. Its translation is CASSLGAPPYEQYF.